This entry is about one TCR beta chain. This entry comes from a study of shared clonotypes between healthy human individuals. For the study at large: Each donor had three CD4 naive, three CD4 memory, two CD8 naive and one CD8 memory plate.

Clones were read by immunoSEQ multiplex PCR, and TCRdb kept only the in-frame ones, dropping some. The sample yields roughly 850,000 clones, roughly 96% seen once. Naivety among CD8 cells was defined by CD45RO negativity and positive CCR7 selection, thereby excluding terminally differentiated effector memory CD45RA+ cells. This receptor was taken from a man aged 30 to 45 in good health. Source material: naive CD8+ T cells sorted from blood.

CDR3 DNA sequence: TGTGCCAGCAGCTTGGCGGGGGGACGGGAGACCCAGTACTTC. This translates into CASSLAGGRETQYF. The chain is built from TRBV5-6 and TRBJ2-5; TRBD2 matches at 7 bases. The CDR3 length is 14 residues. The trim removed 0 bases at V and 5 bases at J, leaving 4 bases unmatched. Germline CDR1 SGHDT, CDR2 YYEEEE.